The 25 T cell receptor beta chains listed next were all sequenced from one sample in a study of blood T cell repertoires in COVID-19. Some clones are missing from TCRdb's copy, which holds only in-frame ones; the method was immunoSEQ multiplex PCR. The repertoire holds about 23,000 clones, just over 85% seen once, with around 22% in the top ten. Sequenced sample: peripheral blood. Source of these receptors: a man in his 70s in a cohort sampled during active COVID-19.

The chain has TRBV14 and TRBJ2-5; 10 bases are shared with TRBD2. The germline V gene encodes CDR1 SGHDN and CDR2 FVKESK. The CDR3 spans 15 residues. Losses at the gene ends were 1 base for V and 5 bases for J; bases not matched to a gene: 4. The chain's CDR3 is CASSQVSSGSETQYF. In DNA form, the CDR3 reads TGTGCCAGCAGCCAAGTCTCTAGCGGGAGTGAGACCCAGTACTTC.

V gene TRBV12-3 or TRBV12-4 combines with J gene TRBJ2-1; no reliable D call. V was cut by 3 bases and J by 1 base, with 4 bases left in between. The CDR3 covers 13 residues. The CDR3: CASSLASYNEQFF. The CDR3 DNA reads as TGTGCCAGCAGTTTGGCTTCCTACAATGAGCAGTTCTTC.

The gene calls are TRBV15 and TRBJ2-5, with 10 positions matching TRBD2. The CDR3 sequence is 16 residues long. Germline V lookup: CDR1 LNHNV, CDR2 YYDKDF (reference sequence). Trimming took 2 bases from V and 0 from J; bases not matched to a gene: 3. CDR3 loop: CATSRTSGVYQETQYF. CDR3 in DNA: TGTGCCACCAGCAGAACTAGCGGGGTGTACCAAGAGACCCAGTACTTC.

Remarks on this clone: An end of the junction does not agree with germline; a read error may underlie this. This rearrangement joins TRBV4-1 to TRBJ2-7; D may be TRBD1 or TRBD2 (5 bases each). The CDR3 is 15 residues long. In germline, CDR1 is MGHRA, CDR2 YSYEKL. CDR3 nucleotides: TGCGCCAGCAACCAAGGGGTAGCGTCATCCCTCGAGCAGTACTTC. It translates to CASNQGVASSLEQYF.

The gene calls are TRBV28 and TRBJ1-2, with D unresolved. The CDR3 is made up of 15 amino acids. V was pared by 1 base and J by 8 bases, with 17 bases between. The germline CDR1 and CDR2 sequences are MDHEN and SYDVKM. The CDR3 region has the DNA TGTGCCAGCAGTTTATTGACATCGGCTCCCGACGGCTACACCTTC. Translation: CASSLLTSAPDGYTF.

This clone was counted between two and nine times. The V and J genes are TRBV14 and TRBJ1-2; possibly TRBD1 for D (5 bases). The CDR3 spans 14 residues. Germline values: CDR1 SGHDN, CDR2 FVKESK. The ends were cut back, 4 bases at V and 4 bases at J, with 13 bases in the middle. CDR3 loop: CASSPLGGGYGYTF. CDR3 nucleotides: TGTGCCAGCAGCCCTCTGGGGGGGGGCTATGGCTACACCTTC.

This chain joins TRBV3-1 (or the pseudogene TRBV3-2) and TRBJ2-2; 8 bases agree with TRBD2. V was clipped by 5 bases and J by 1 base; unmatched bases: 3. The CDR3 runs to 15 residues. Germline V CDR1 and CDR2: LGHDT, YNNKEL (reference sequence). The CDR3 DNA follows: TGTGCCAGCAGCAGGAGCGGGGGGAACACCGGGGAGCTGTTTTTT. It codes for CASSRSGGNTGELFF.

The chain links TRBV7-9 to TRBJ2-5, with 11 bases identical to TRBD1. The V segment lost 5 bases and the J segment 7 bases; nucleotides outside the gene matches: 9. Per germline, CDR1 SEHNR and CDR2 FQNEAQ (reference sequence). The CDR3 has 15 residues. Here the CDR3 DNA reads TGTGCCAGCAGCAATGGACAGGGGGCCCTATGGACCCAGTACTTC. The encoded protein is CASSNGQGALWTQYF. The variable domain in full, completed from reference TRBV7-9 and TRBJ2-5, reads DTGVSQNPRHKITKRGQNVTFRCDPISEHNRLYWYRQTLGQGPEFLTYFQNEAQLEKSRLLSDRFSAERPKGSFSTLEIQRTEQGDSAMYLCASSNGQGALWTQYFGPGTRLLVL.

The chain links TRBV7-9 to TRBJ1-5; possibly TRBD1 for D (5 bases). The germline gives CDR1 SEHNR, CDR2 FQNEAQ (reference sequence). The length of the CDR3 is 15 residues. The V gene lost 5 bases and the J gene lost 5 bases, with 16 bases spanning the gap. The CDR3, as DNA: TGTGCCAGCAGCCCTGGAGTGGGGGGTCATCAGCCCCAGCATTTT. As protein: CASSPGVGGHQPQHF.

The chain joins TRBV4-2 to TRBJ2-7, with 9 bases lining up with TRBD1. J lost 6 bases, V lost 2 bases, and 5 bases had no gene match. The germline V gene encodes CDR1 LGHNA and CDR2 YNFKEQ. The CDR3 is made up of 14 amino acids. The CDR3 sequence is CASSQPNRGLEQYF. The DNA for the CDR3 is TGTGCCAGCAGCCAACCTAACAGGGGGCTCGAGCAGTACTTC.

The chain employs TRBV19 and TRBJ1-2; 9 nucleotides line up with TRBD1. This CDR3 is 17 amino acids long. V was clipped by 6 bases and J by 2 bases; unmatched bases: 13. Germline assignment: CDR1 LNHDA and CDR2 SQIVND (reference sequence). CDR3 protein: CASRDRDRERVNYGYTF. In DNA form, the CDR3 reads TGTGCCAGTAGAGACCGGGACAGGGAAAGGGTGAACTATGGCTACACCTTC.

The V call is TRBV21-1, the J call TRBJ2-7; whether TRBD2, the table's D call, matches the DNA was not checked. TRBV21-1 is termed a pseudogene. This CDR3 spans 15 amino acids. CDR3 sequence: CASSRGSRPPYEQYF. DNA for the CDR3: TGTGCCAGCAGCCGGGGGTCCAGGCCACCCTACGAGCAGTACTTC.

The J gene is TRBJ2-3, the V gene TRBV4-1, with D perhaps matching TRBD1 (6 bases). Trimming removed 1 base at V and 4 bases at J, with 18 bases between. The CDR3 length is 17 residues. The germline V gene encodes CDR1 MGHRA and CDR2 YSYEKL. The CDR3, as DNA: TGCGCCAGCAGCCAAGGGGTTAGACAGGCCAAAGCAGATACGCAGTATTTT. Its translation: CASSQGVRQAKADTQYF.

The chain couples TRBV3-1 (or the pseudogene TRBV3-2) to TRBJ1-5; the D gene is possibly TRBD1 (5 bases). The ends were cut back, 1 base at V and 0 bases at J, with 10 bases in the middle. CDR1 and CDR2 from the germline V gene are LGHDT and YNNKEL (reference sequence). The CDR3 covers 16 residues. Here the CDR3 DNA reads TGTGCCAGCAGCCAAGGGGGGGGTTATAGCAATCAGCCCCAGCATTTT. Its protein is CASSQGGGYSNQPQHF.

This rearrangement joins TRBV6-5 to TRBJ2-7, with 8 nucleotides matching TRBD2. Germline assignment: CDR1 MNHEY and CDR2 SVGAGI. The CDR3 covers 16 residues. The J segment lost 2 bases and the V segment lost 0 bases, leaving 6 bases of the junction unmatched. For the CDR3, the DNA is TGTGCCAGCAGTTACTCGAAACTAGCGGTTACCTACGAGCAGTACTTC. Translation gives CASSYSKLAVTYEQYF.

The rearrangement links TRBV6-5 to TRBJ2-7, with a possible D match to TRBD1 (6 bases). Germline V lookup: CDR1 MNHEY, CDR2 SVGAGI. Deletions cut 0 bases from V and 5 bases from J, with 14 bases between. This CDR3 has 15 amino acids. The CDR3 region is CASSYSSSRGNEQYF. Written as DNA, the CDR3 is TGTGCCAGCAGTTACTCGAGTTCTAGGGGGAACGAGCAGTACTTC.

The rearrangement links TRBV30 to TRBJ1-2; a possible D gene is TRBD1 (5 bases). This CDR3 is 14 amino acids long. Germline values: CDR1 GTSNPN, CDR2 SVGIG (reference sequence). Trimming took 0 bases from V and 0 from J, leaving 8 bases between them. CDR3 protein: CAWSVRGTNYGYTF. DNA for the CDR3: TGTGCCTGGAGTGTACGGGGGACTAACTATGGCTACACCTTC.

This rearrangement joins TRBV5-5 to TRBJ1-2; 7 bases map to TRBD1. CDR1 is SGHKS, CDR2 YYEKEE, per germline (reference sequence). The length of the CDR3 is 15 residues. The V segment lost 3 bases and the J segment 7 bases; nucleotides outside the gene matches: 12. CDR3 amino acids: CASSSQTTGVGGYTF. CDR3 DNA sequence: TGTGCCAGCAGCTCCCAGACTACAGGGGTTGGTGGCTACACCTTC.

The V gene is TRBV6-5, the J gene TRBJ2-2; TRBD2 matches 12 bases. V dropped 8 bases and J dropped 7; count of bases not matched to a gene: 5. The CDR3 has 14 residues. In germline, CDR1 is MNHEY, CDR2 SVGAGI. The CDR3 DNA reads TGTGCCAGCCTAGCGGGAGGGCCTCACGGGGAGCTGTTTTTT. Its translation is CASLAGGPHGELFF.

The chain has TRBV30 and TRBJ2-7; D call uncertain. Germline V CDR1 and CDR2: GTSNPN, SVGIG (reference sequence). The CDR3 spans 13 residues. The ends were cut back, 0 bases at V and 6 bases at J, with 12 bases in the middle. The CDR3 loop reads CAWSVSVSGEQYF. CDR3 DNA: TGTGCCTGGAGTGTAAGCGTCAGTGGCGAGCAGTACTTC.

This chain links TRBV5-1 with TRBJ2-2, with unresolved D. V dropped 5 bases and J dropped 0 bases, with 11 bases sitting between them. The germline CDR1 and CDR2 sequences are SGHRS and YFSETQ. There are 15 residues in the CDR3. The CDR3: CASRVLYANTGELFF. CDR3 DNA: TGCGCCAGCAGGGTCCTCTACGCGAACACCGGGGAGCTGTTTTTT.

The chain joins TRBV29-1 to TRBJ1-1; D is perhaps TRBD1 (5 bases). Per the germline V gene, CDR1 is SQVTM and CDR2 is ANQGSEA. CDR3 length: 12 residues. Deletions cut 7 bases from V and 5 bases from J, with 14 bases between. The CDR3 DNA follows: TGCAGCGGTGGAGGGGTTCGAACTGAAGCTTTCTTT. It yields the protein CSGGGVRTEAFF. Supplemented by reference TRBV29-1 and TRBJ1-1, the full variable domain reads SAVISQKPSRDICQRGTSLTIQCQVDSQVTMMFWYRQQPGQSLTLIATANQGSEATYESGFVIDKFPISRPNLTFSTLTVSNMSPEDSSIYLCSGGGVRTEAFFGQGTRLTVV.

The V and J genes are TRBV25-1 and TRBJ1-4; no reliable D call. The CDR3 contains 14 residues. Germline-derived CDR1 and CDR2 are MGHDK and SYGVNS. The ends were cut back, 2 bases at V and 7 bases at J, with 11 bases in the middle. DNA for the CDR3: TGTGCCAGCAGTGAAGGGTCCTCGGGTGAAAAACTGTTTTTT. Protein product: CASSEGSSGEKLFF.

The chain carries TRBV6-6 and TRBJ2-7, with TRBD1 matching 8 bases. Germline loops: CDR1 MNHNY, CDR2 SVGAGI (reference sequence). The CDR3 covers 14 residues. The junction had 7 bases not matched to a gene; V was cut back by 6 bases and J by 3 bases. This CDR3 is CASRRDRINYEQYF. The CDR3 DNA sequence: TGTGCCAGCAGGAGGGACAGGATAAACTACGAGCAGTACTTC.

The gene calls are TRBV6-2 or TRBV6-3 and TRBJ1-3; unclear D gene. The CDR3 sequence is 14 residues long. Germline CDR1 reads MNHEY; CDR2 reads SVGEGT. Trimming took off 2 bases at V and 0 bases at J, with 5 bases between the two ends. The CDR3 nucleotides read TGTGCCAGCAGTTACGGGAGCTCTGGAAACACCATATATTTT. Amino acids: CASSYGSSGNTIYF.